This T cell receptor beta chain was recorded in a study of identical twins. Study observations and caveats: Analyses based on zero insertions could be partly confounded by invariant MAIT and iNKT cells.

Each donor (without exception) was a healthy Caucasian. Germline-derived CDR1 and CDR2 are MNHEY and SMNVEV (reference sequence). This CDR3 has 11 amino acids. V was trimmed by 5 bases and J by 2 bases, leaving 4 bases between them. This clonotype showed up many times. Antigen: not known. Carrying unique molecular identifiers, the cDNA also gained a universal primer site through template switching. Using its own MiXCR run on the 5' RACE reads, TCRdb lists one record per CDR3 protein. Of 450,000 to 650,000 distinct CDR3 sequences listed, over 8.5% are singletons. The same specimen was also included in a second study, on yellow fever vaccine responses in identical twins.

The sequenced material came from PBMCs. This TCR was recovered from a woman aged 18 to 35 in good health. The chain carries TRBV27 and TRBJ2-7; D ambiguous. The CDR3 reads CASSTAYEQYF. The DNA of the CDR3 is TGTGCCAGCAGTACAGCCTACGAGCAGTACTTC.